One and the same sample provided the 13 T cell receptor beta chains below, sequenced in a study of T cells expressing NK-cell markers. For each CDR3 protein, TCRdb gives one entry from its re-call of the 5' RACE reads, without DNA. This sample's table has 300,000 to 450,000 distinct CDR3 sequences. The material sequenced was blood T cells: a sorted CD56 or NKG2C T cell subset, CD4+ or CD8+ T cells, or bulk PBMC T cells (not recorded which). The receptors come from a man aged 18-70 years in good health.

V is TRBV4-1 and J is TRBJ2-5. The length of the CDR3 is 13 residues. Germline V gene data show CDR1 as MGHRA and CDR2 as YSYEKL. The CDR3 region is CASSGYEGETQYF.

This chain's CDR3 is CASSESKTNYGYTF. The V and J genes are TRBV6-1 and TRBJ1-2. This CDR3 comprises 14 residues. Germline assignment: CDR1 MNHNS and CDR2 SASEGT.

CDR3 sequence reads: CASSFSVSGVISAKNIQYF. This chain links TRBV12-3 or TRBV12-4 with TRBJ2-4; absent DNA, TCRdb's TRBD1 call cannot be checked. This CDR3 has 19 amino acids.

The CDR3 loop reads CASSIMGGQGRNIQYF. The chain has TRBV19 and TRBJ2-4; TCRdb returns TRBD1, unconfirmable since there is no DNA. Germline V gene data show CDR1 as LNHDA and CDR2 as SQIVND (reference sequence). This CDR3 comprises 16 residues. The full variable domain, rest sourced from reference TRBV19 and TRBJ2-4, is DGGITQSPKYLFRKEGQNVTLSCEQNLNHDAMYWYRQDPGQGLRLIYYSQIVNDFQKGDIAEGYSVSREKKESFPLTVTSAQKNPTAFYLCASSIMGGQGRNIQYFGAGTRLSVL.

The chain carries TRBV14 and TRBJ2-5. The CDR3 extends over 15 amino acids. From germline, CDR1 is SGHDN and CDR2 FVKESK. CDR3 sequence reads: CASSQDKRRQETQYF.

The rearrangement links TRBV19 to TRBJ2-7; the TRBD1 assignment by TCRdb is unverifiable without DNA. CDR1 is LNHDA, CDR2 SQIVND, per germline (reference sequence). The CDR3 covers 16 residues. The CDR3 sequence: CASSIRTGAGDAERYF.

The rearrangement uses TRBV28 and TRBJ2-2; the D gene TCRdb calls, TRBD1, cannot be checked with no DNA. The CDR3 is made up of 15 amino acids. Germline CDR1 is MDHEN and CDR2 is SYDVKM. CDR3 residues: CASRPTGMRAGELFF.

The chain is built from TRBV28 and TRBJ2-6; TCRdb outputs TRBD1, but without DNA this stays unchecked. CDR3 length: 19 residues. CDR1 is MDHEN and CDR2 is SYDVKM in the germline V gene. This chain's CDR3 is CASRSFSDRFASGANVLTF.

The chain uses TRBV12-3 or TRBV12-4 and TRBJ1-2; TCRdb lists TRBD1, though no DNA is available to test this call. The CDR3 spans 12 residues. The CDR3 spells CASRSGGSGYTF.

The chain carries TRBV4-2 and TRBJ2-3; TCRdb proposes TRBD1, but this gene call is untestable without DNA. This CDR3 spans 15 amino acids. Germline V gives CDR1 LGHNA, CDR2 YNFKEQ. The chain's CDR3 is CASSRSWGATDTQYF.

The chain joins TRBV9 to TRBJ1-2; TCRdb proposes TRBD1, but this gene call is untestable without DNA. Germline V gives CDR1 SGDLS, CDR2 YYNGEE. There are 16 residues in the CDR3. This CDR3 is CASSVTGQGSEYGYTF.

The chain couples TRBV19 to TRBJ1-2; TCRdb selects TRBD1, and the lack of DNA leaves this call unchecked. The CDR3 has 14 residues. Germline V gene lookup returns CDR1 LNHDA and CDR2 SQIVND (reference sequence). This CDR3 is CASGYGGGIDGYTF. Drawing the rest from reference TRBV19 and TRBJ1-2, the complete variable domain is DGGITQSPKYLFRKEGQNVTLSCEQNLNHDAMYWYRQDPGQGLRLIYYSQIVNDFQKGDIAEGYSVSREKKESFPLTVTSAQKNPTAFYLCASGYGGGIDGYTFGSGTRLTVV.

The J gene is TRBJ2-5, the V gene TRBV12-3 or TRBV12-4; the TCRdb call, TRBD1, lacks DNA for checking. The CDR3 length is 14 residues. The CDR3 spells CASRPGGRVETQYF.